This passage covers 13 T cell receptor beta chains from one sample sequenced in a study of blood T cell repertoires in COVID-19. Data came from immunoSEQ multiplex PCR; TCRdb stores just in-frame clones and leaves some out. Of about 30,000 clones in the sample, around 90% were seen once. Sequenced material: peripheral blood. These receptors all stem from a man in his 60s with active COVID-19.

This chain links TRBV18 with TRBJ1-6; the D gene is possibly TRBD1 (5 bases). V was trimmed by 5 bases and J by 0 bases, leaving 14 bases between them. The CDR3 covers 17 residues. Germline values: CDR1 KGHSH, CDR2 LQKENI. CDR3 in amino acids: CASSAQGTTSYNSPLHF. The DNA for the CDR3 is TGTGCCAGCTCAGCGCAGGGAACAACCTCCTATAATTCACCCCTCCACTTT.

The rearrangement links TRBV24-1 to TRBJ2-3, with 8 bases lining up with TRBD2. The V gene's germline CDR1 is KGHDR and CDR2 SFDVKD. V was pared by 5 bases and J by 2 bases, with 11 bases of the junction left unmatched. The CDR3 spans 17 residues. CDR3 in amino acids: CATSGRRGLANTDTQYF. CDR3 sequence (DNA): TGTGCCACCAGTGGGAGAAGAGGACTAGCTAACACAGATACGCAGTATTTT.

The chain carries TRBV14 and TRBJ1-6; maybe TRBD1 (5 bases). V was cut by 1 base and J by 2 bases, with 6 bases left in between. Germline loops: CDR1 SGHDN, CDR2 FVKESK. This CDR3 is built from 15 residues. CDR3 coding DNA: TGTGCCAGCAGCCAAGGACAGACCTATAATTCACCCCTCCACTTT. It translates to CASSQGQTYNSPLHF.

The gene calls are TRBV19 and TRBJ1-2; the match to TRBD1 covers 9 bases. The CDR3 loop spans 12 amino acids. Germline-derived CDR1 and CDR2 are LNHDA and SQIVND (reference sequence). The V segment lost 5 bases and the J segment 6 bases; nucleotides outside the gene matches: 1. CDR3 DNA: TGTGCCAGTAGTTACAGGGGGCATGGCTACACCTTC. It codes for CASSYRGHGYTF.

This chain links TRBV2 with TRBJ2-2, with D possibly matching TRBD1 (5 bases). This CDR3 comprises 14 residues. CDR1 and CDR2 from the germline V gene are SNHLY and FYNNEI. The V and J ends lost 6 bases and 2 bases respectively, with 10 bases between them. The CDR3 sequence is CASRLDSNTGELFF. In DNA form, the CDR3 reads TGTGCCAGCAGGCTCGACAGCAACACCGGGGAGCTGTTTTTT.

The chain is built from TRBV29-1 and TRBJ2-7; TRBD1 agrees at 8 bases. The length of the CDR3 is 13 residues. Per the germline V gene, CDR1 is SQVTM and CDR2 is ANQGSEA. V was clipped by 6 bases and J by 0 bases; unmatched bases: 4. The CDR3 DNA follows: TGCAGCGTAACAGACAGGGGCTCCTACGAGCAGTACTTC. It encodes CSVTDRGSYEQYF.

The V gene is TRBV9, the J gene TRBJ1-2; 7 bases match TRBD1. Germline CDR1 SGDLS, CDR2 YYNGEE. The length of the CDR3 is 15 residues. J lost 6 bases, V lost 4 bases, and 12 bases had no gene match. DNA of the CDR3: TGTGCCAGCAGCCCCCGACAGGGAGGTAGTCATGGCTACACCTTC. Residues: CASSPRQGGSHGYTF.

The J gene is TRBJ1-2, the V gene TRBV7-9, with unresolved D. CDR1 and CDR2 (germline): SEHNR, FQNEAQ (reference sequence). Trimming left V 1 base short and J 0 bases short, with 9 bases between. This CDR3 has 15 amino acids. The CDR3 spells CASSLEAATNYGYTF. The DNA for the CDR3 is TGTGCCAGCAGCTTAGAGGCAGCGACTAACTATGGCTACACCTTC.

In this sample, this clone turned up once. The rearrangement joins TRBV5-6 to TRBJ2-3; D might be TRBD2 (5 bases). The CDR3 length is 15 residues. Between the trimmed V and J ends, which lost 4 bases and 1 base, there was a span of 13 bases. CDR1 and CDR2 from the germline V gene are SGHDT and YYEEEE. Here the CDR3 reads CASSPGIGGTDTQYF. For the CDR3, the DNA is TGTGCCAGCAGCCCGGGGATCGGCGGCACAGATACGCAGTATTTT.

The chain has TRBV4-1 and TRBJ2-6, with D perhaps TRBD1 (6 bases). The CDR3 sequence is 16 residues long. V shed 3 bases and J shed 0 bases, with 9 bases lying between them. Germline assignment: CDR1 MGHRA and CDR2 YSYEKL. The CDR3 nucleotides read TGCGCCAGCAGCCACCCCAGGGGCTCTGGGGCCAACGTCCTGACTTTC. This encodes CASSHPRGSGANVLTF.

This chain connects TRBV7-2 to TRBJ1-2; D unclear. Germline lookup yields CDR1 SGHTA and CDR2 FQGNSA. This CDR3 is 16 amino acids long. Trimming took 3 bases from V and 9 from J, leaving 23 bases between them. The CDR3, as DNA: TGTGCCAGCAGCTTTACCCCCACACAGAGCGGTGGGAGCTACACCTTC. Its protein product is CASSFTPTQSGGSYTF. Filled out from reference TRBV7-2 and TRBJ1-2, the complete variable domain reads GAGVSQSPSNKVTEKGKDVELRCDPISGHTALYWYRQSLGQGLEFLIYFQGNSAPDKSGLPSDRFSAERTGGSVSTLTIQRTQQEDSAVYLCASSFTPTQSGGSYTFGSGTRLTVV.

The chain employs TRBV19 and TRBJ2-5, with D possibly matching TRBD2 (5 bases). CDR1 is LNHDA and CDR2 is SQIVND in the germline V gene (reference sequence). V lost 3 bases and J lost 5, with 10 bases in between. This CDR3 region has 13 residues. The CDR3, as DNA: TGTGCCAGTAGTATTTCGAGGGTCGAGACCCAGTACTTC. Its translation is CASSISRVETQYF.

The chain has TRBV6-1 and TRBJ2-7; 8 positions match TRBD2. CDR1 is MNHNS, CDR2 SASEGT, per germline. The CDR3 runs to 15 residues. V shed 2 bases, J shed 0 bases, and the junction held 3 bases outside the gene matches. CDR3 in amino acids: CASSEQAGASYEQYF. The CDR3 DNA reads TGTGCCAGCAGTGAACAAGCGGGGGCCTCCTACGAGCAGTACTTC.